A single sample is the source of the 20 T cell receptor beta chains below, sequenced in a study of blood T cell repertoires in COVID-19. This table comes from immunoSEQ multiplex PCR, and its TCRdb copy is limited to in-frame clones, with some not included. The sample lists 160,000 or so clones, 75% to 90% occurring once. The sequencing input was peripheral blood. These TCRs come from a woman aged 40 to 49 with acute or convalescent COVID-19.

The chain is built from TRBV30 and TRBJ1-2; D is possibly TRBD1 (6 bases). This CDR3 spans 15 amino acids. Deletions cut 2 bases from V and 4 bases from J, with 17 bases between. Germline CDR1 is GTSNPN and CDR2 is SVGIG (reference sequence). CDR3 amino acids: CAWSPTRTAGYGYTF. DNA of the CDR3: TGTGCCTGGAGTCCAACCCGGACAGCAGGCTATGGCTACACCTTC.

The chain links TRBV29-1 to TRBJ2-5; TRBD2 is a possible D gene (5 bases). Germline values: CDR1 SQVTM, CDR2 ANQGSEA. Trimming removed 3 bases from V and 4 bases from J, with 9 bases in between. The CDR3 length is 12 residues. The CDR3 DNA reads as TGCAGCGTTGATTATGGGAGAGAGACCCAGTACTTC. Its protein product is CSVDYGRETQYF.

This chain uses TRBV2 with TRBJ1-6, with D perhaps matching TRBD1 (5 bases). Trimming stripped 4 bases from V and 6 bases from J, with 7 bases between. The CDR3 length is 13 residues. The germline CDR1 and CDR2 sequences are SNHLY and FYNNEI. CDR3 DNA sequence: TGTGCCAGCAGTGGACAGCCTAATTCACCCCTCCACTTT. Its translation is CASSGQPNSPLHF.

This chain joins TRBV9 and TRBJ2-7; 12 nucleotides line up with TRBD2. This CDR3 has 15 residues. V was pared by 2 bases and J by 7 bases, with 7 bases of the junction left unmatched. The germline gives CDR1 SGDLS, CDR2 YYNGEE. The CDR3 nucleotides are TGTGCCAGCAGCGTTGCTCTAGCGGGGGGGCAAGAGCAGTACTTC. Translation: CASSVALAGGQEQYF.

V usage is TRBV19 and J usage is TRBJ2-1; perhaps TRBD1 as D (5 bases). V was shortened by 6 bases and J by 4 bases, with 7 bases between the two germline ends. Looked up from germline, CDR1 is LNHDA and CDR2 is SQIVND (reference sequence). This CDR3 is 12 amino acids long. In DNA, the CDR3 is TGTGCCAGTAGCAAGGGGTACAATGAGCAGTTCTTC. It codes for CASSKGYNEQFF.

The chain is built from TRBV5-6 and TRBJ2-3; perhaps TRBD2 as D (5 bases). Trimming pared 3 bases from V and 4 bases from J, leaving 18 bases between. The germline V gene has CDR1 SGHDT and CDR2 YYEEEE. CDR3 length: 16 amino acids. The CDR3 spells CASSSGNLITPDTQYF. The CDR3 region has the DNA TGTGCCAGCAGCTCCGGGAACTTAATAACCCCAGATACGCAGTATTTT.

The chain recombines TRBV7-3 with TRBJ2-1; 7 positions match TRBD2. Trimming cost V 5 bases and J 5 bases; bases outside gene matches: 3. This CDR3 is built from 13 residues. Germline lookup yields CDR1 SGHTA and CDR2 FQGTGA. The CDR3 coding sequence is TGTGCCAGCAGCCCTCTAGCGGACAATGAGCAGTTCTTC. It translates to CASSPLADNEQFF.

The chain has TRBV11-2 and TRBJ2-1; no definite D call. The CDR3 runs to 11 residues. The V end was cut by 5 bases, the J end by 9 bases, with 8 bases between. The V gene's germline CDR1 is SGHAT and CDR2 FQNNGV. CDR3: CASSPFSEQFF. For the CDR3, the DNA is TGTGCCAGCAGCCCTTTCTCTGAGCAGTTCTTC.

The V call is TRBV7-9, the J call TRBJ2-3; possible D gene TRBD1, 6 bases. Germline CDR1 and CDR2: SEHNR and FQNEAQ (reference sequence). The CDR3 sequence is 15 residues long. Trimming shortened V by 5 bases and J by 0 bases, and 12 bases separated the two germline ends. This chain's CDR3 is CASSNRDPSTDTQYF. CDR3 sequence (DNA): TGTGCCAGCAGCAACAGGGACCCTAGCACAGATACGCAGTATTTT.

This clone was counted once. V is TRBV7-2 and J is TRBJ1-2; D gene uncertain. In germline, CDR1 is SGHTA, CDR2 FQGNSA. CDR3 length equals 15 residues. V was shortened by 2 bases and J by 2 bases, with 12 bases between the two germline ends. The CDR3 DNA reads TGTGCCAGCAGCTTAAAGGCAGGATCAAACTATGGCTACACCTTC. This translates into CASSLKAGSNYGYTF.

The J gene is TRBJ1-1, the V gene TRBV27, with 10 bases fitting TRBD1. V lost 6 bases to trimming and J lost 11 bases; unmatched junction nucleotides: 3. CDR3 size: 11 residues. CDR1 is MNHEY and CDR2 is SMNVEV in the germline V gene (reference sequence). The CDR3 sequence: CASRGTGDAFF. CDR3 DNA sequence: TGTGCCAGCAGAGGGACAGGGGATGCTTTCTTT.

The V gene is TRBV24-1, the J gene TRBJ2-3; 15 bases fit TRBD2. CDR1 KGHDR and CDR2 SFDVKD come from the germline V gene. This CDR3 is built from 18 residues. Trimming took 6 bases from V and 2 from J; bases not matched to a gene: 8. DNA for the CDR3: TGTGCCACCAGTAGTAGGGGGACTAGCGGGGGGTACACAGATACGCAGTATTTT. This sequence encodes CATSSRGTSGGYTDTQYF.

V is TRBV7-9 and J is TRBJ2-6; 8 bases align to TRBD1. The CDR3 spans 17 residues. Germline assignment: CDR1 SEHNR and CDR2 FQNEAQ (reference sequence). V was clipped by 5 bases and J by 3 bases; unmatched bases: 9. The CDR3 DNA reads TGTGCCAGCAGCCCCACTGACAGGGGCGTTGGGGCCAACGTCCTGACTTTC. Translated, it gives CASSPTDRGVGANVLTF.

The V gene is TRBV7-9, the J gene TRBJ1-3; 7 nucleotides line up with TRBD1. After removal of 5 bases from V and 4 bases from J, the junction contained 5 bases not matched to a gene. There are 14 residues in the CDR3. The germline gives CDR1 SEHNR, CDR2 FQNEAQ (reference sequence). The CDR3: CASSPPGQGNTIYF. Written as DNA, the CDR3 is TGTGCCAGCAGCCCTCCGGGACAGGGAAACACCATATATTTT.

CDR3 in DNA: TGTGCCAGCAGCCCAAGCGTGGCGAACACTGAAGCTTTCTTT. This codes for CASSPSVANTEAFF. The chain combines TRBV14 with TRBJ1-1, with D hard to call. This CDR3 is 14 amino acids long. V was trimmed by 4 bases and J by 1 base, leaving 10 bases between them. Per the germline V gene, CDR1 is SGHDN and CDR2 is FVKESK.

The chain has TRBV2 and TRBJ1-5, with TRBD1 identical over 7 bases. CDR3 length: 15 residues. The germline V gene encodes CDR1 SNHLY and CDR2 FYNNEI. Germline trimming cut 7 bases from V and 2 bases from J; bases unmatched to any gene: 8. The CDR3 here is CASTEGQGGNQPQHF. CDR3 DNA: TGTGCCAGCACGGAGGGGCAGGGGGGCAATCAGCCCCAGCATTTT.

V gene TRBV6-5 combines with J gene TRBJ2-5, with 9 positions matching TRBD1. The germline gives CDR1 MNHEY, CDR2 SVGAGI. V shed 5 bases, J shed 5 bases, and the junction held 6 bases outside the gene matches. The CDR3 is made up of 14 amino acids. The CDR3 DNA is TGTGCCAGCAGTACTCCCGGGACAGGGGAGACCCAGTACTTC. Its translation: CASSTPGTGETQYF.

This clone occurred once. The chain combines TRBV12-3 or TRBV12-4 with TRBJ2-5; D might be TRBD1 (7 bases). The CDR3 contains 13 residues. Trimming left V 6 bases short and J 5 bases short, with 13 bases between. The CDR3 DNA reads as TGTGCCAGCAGCCCAGGGGGGCGGGAGACCCAGTACTTC. It yields the protein CASSPGGRETQYF.

This clone was seen a few times. This sequence joins TRBV10-3 and TRBJ1-2, with a weak D call TRBD1 (5 bases). The CDR3 has 12 residues. V was shortened by 5 bases and J by 7 bases, with 11 bases between the two germline ends. In germline, CDR1 is ENHRY, CDR2 SYGVKD. DNA of the CDR3: TGTGCCATCAGTCGGGAGGGGAGTGGCTACACCTTC. Translated: CAISREGSGYTF.

The chain combines TRBV6-5 with TRBJ2-7, with D possibly TRBD1 on 6 matching bases. Germline V gene sequence: CDR1 MNHEY, CDR2 SVGAGI. V lost 0 bases, J lost 3 bases, and 15 bases lay in between. There are 16 residues in the CDR3. The CDR3 reads CASSYSESGTSYEQYF. The CDR3 region has the DNA TGTGCCAGCAGTTACTCGGAATCCGGGACAAGCTACGAGCAGTACTTC.